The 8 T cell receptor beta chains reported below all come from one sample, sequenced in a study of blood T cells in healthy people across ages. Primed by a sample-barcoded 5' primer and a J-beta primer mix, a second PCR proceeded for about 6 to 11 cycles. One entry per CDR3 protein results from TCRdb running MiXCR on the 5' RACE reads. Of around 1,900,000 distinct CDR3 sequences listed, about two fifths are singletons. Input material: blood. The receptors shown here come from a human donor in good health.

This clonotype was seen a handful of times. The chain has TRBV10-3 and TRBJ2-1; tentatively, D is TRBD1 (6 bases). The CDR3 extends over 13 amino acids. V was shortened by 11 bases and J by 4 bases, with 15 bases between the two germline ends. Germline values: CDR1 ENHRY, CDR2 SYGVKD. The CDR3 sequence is CAAQGLGYNEQFF. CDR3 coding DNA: TGTGCCGCACAGGGATTGGGGTACAATGAGCAGTTCTTC.

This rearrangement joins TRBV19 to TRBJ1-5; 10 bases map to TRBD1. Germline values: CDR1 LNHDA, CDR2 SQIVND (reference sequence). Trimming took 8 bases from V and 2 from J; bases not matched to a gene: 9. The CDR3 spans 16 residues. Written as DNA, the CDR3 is TGTGCCAGTCAAGACAGGGGGCTTGGGGGCAATCAGCCCCAGCATTTT. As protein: CASQDRGLGGNQPQHF.

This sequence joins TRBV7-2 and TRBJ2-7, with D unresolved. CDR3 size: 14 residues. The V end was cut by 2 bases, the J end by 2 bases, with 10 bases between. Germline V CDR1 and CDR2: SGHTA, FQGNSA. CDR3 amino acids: CASSLLERTYEQYF. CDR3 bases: TGTGCCAGCAGCTTACTTGAGCGAACCTACGAGCAGTACTTC.

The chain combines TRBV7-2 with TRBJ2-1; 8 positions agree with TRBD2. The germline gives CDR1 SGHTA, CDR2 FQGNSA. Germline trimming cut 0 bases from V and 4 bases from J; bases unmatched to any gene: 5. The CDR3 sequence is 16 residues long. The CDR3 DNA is TGTGCCAGCAGCTTAGCGCCTGGCGGGGGGTACAATGAGCAGTTCTTC. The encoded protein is CASSLAPGGGYNEQFF.

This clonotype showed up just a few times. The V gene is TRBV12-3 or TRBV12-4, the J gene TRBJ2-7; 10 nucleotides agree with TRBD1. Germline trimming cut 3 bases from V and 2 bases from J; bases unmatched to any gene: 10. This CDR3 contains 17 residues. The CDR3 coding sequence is TGTGCCAGCAGTTTGGGGACAGGGGTTTTGAATCCCTACGAGCAGTACTTC. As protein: CASSLGTGVLNPYEQYF.

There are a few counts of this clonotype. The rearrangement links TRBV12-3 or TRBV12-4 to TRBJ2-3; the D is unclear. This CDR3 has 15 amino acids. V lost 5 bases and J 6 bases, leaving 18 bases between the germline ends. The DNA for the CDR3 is TGTGCCAGCAGTCCTAGGCCCGAGAGGAGTGATACGCAGTATTTT. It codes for CASSPRPERSDTQYF.

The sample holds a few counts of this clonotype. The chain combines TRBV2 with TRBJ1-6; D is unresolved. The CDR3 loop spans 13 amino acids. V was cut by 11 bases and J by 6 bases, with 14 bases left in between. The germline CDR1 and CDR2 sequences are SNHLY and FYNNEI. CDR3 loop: CAGRQYVNSPLHF. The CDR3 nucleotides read TGTGCCGGACGGCAATACGTTAATTCACCCCTCCACTTT.

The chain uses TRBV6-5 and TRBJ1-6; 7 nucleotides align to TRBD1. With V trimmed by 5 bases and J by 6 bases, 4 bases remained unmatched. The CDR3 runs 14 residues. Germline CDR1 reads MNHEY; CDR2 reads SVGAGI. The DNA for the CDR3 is TGTGCCAGCAGTACCCGGGACAGTAATTCACCCCTCCACTTT. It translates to CASSTRDSNSPLHF.